These 13 T cell receptor beta chains originate from one sample sequenced in a study of shared clonotypes between healthy human individuals. Assay used: immunoSEQ multiplex PCR; TCRdb lists only in-frame clones, some missing. This table holds fewer than 1 million clones, 90% to 97% found once. Naive CD8 isolation took CD45RO-negative cells positively selected for CCR7 and excluded terminally differentiated effector memory CD45RA+ cells. Specimen: naive CD8+ T cells sorted from blood. These receptors came from a man aged 25-45 years in good health.

The genes are TRBV7-2 and TRBJ2-3; 8 positions match TRBD2. The V and J ends lost 4 bases and 5 bases, in that order; junction bases with no gene match: 11. Germline V lookup: CDR1 SGHTA, CDR2 FQGNSA. This CDR3 region has 16 residues. The CDR3 loop is CASSSRPPSGGDTQYF. The DNA of the CDR3 is TGTGCCAGCAGCTCCCGACCCCCAAGCGGGGGAGATACGCAGTATTTT.

This rearrangement joins TRBV5-8 to TRBJ1-2; D remains ambiguous. The V gene's germline CDR1 is SGHTS and CDR2 YDEGEE. This CDR3 is 14 amino acids long. V was trimmed by 0 bases and J by 4 bases, leaving 10 bases between them. The CDR3 region is CASSLGPYLYGYTF. CDR3 DNA: TGTGCCAGCAGCTTGGGGCCCTACCTCTATGGCTACACCTTC.

This clone was picked up one time. The chain combines TRBV6-1 with TRBJ2-3, with D perhaps TRBD2 (6 bases). The V gene's germline CDR1 is MNHNS and CDR2 SASEGT. Trimming removed 2 bases at V and 0 bases at J, with 15 bases between. This CDR3 region has 17 residues. The CDR3 is CASSELVAEISTDTQYF. CDR3 nucleotides: TGTGCCAGCAGTGAACTGGTAGCGGAAATTAGCACAGATACGCAGTATTTT.

The chain links TRBV5-1 to TRBJ1-4; D uncertain. The CDR3 spans 15 residues. Looked up from germline, CDR1 is SGHRS and CDR2 is YFSETQ. Trimming shortened V by 4 bases and J by 4 bases, and 14 bases separated the two germline ends. CDR3 DNA: TGCGCCAGCAGCAACAAAGGGTTGGGTAATGAAAAACTGTTTTTT. Protein sequence: CASSNKGLGNEKLFF.

The chain is built from TRBV9 and TRBJ2-7, with 10 bases aligning to TRBD2. The CDR3 has 15 amino acids. Per germline, CDR1 SGDLS and CDR2 YYNGEE. V gave up 0 bases and J gave up 6 bases; unmatched junction bases: 6. The CDR3 DNA follows: TGTGCCAGCAGCGTAGCTAGCGGGAGCTCGTCCGAGCAGTACTTC. It specifies CASSVASGSSSEQYF.

V usage is TRBV7-9 and J usage is TRBJ2-7; D might be TRBD1 (5 bases). The CDR3 is 15 amino acids. Per germline, CDR1 SEHNR and CDR2 FQNEAQ (reference sequence). Trimming stripped 4 bases from V and 3 bases from J, with 16 bases between. The CDR3: CASSSSRVEYYEQYF. For the CDR3, the DNA is TGTGCCAGCAGCTCCAGCAGGGTCGAATACTACGAGCAGTACTTC. Supplemented by reference TRBV7-9 and TRBJ2-7, the full variable domain reads DTGVSQNPRHKITKRGQNVTFRCDPISEHNRLYWYRQTLGQGPEFLTYFQNEAQLEKSRLLSDRFSAERPKGSFSTLEIQRTEQGDSAMYLCASSSSRVEYYEQYFGPGTRLTVT.

The chain joins TRBV18 to TRBJ2-2, with D perhaps TRBD1 or TRBD2 (6 bases each). The germline CDR1 and CDR2 sequences are KGHSH and LQKENI. V was trimmed by 0 bases and J by 0 bases, leaving 8 bases between them. This CDR3 is built from 16 residues. DNA of the CDR3: TGTGCCAGCTCACCACCGGAGGGGGCGAACACCGGGGAGCTGTTTTTT. It yields the protein CASSPPEGANTGELFF. The complete variable domain, with remaining parts taken from reference TRBV18 and TRBJ2-2, reads NAGVMQNPRHLVRRRGQEARLRCSPMKGHSHVYWYRQLPEEGLKFMVYLQKENIIDESGMPKERFSAEFPKEGPSILRIQQVVRGDSAAYFCASSPPEGANTGELFFGEGSRLTVL.

The genes are TRBV28 and TRBJ2-3, with unresolved D. Trimming took off 6 bases at V and 0 bases at J, with 10 bases between the two ends. CDR1 MDHEN and CDR2 SYDVKM come from the germline V gene. This CDR3 is 14 amino acids long. The CDR3: CASSIGTSTDTQYF. As DNA, the CDR3 is TGTGCCAGCAGCATAGGAACTAGCACAGATACGCAGTATTTT.

V is TRBV10-1 and J is TRBJ2-3, with D tentatively TRBD2 (5 bases). The CDR3 consists of 16 residues. Per the germline V gene, CDR1 is WNHNN and CDR2 is SYGVQD (reference sequence). V was shortened by 4 bases and J by 2 bases, with 16 bases between the two germline ends. The CDR3 DNA follows: TGCGCCAGCAGTGGCACTAGTCCAAAAGACACAGATACGCAGTATTTT. As protein: CASSGTSPKDTDTQYF.

About this clone: Other DNA sequences in the sample encode the same CDR3. The V gene is TRBV7-9, the J gene TRBJ2-3; TRBD1 is a possible D gene (5 bases). V was pared by 2 bases and J by 2 bases, with 8 bases between. The V gene's germline CDR1 is SEHNR and CDR2 FQNEAQ (reference sequence). The CDR3 loop spans 14 amino acids. This CDR3 is CASSLRGTTDTQYF. As DNA, the CDR3 is TGTGCCAGCAGCTTAAGGGGCACCACAGATACGCAGTATTTT.

The chain carries TRBV7-6 and TRBJ2-3; D remains unclear. Between the trimmed V and J ends, which lost 5 bases and 2 bases, there was a span of 14 bases. The CDR3 runs 15 residues. Per germline, CDR1 SGHVS and CDR2 FNYEAQ. The CDR3 DNA reads TGTGCCAGCAGCCTCCTACTCGCTTCCACAGATACGCAGTATTTT. Its protein is CASSLLLASTDTQYF.

Turning to this clone: This CDR3 is also generated by other DNA sequences in the sample. CDR3 sequence: CASSVGGSTNEKLFF. In nucleotides, the CDR3 is TGTGCCAGCAGCGTAGGGGGATCCACTAATGAAAAACTGTTTTTT. The rearrangement uses TRBV9 and TRBJ1-4; D is unclear. This CDR3 has 15 residues. CDR1 is SGDLS and CDR2 is YYNGEE in the germline V gene. V lost 0 bases and J lost 2, with 8 bases in between.

This chain links TRBV27 with TRBJ2-5, with D maybe TRBD1 (6 bases). Per germline, CDR1 MNHEY and CDR2 SMNVEV (reference sequence). The CDR3 consists of 14 residues. V was pared by 0 bases and J by 4 bases, with 9 bases between. The CDR3 protein is CASSLSTGTETQYF. CDR3 coding DNA: TGTGCCAGCAGTTTATCGACAGGTACAGAGACCCAGTACTTC.